Shown below are 15 T cell receptor beta chains from a single sample sequenced in a study of CD8 T cells in Susac syndrome. After extraction with the RNeasy kit, roughly 0.5 to 1 ug of the RNA was reverse transcribed using random hexamers. TCRdb itself ran the immunoSEQ multiplex PCR reads through MiXCR, one entry per CDR3 protein. The sample holds under 200,000 distinct CDR3 sequences, approximately 95% seen once. The sample taken for sequencing was CD4+ T cells from PBMCs. The origin of the receptors is a human donor with Susac syndrome.

The rearrangement joins TRBV20-1 to TRBJ2-7; D could derive from TRBD1 or TRBD2 (7 bases each). The V end was cut by 5 bases, the J end by 5 bases, with 16 bases between. In germline, CDR1 is DFQATT, CDR2 SNEGSKA (reference sequence). This CDR3 is 13 amino acids long. The DNA for the CDR3 is TGCAGTGCTCAAAGGGGAGGGGGCGACGAGCAGTACTTC. Protein sequence: CSAQRGGGDEQYF.

This clonotype has just one count. The chain employs TRBV5-1 and TRBJ2-7; TRBD1 aligns across 8 bases. The CDR3 is 15 residues long. Germline V lookup: CDR1 SGHRS, CDR2 YFSETQ. The trim removed 0 bases at V and 5 bases at J, leaving 7 bases unmatched. Here the CDR3 DNA reads TGCGCCAGCAGCTTGGAAGCAGGGGGCTGGAACGAGCAGTACGTC. Its protein product is CASSLEAGGWNEQYV.

V gene TRBV7-9 combines with J gene TRBJ1-5, with D possibly TRBD1 on 5 matching bases. Looked up from germline, CDR1 is SEHNR and CDR2 is FQNEAQ (reference sequence). This CDR3 has 14 residues. V lost 3 bases and J 6 bases, leaving 12 bases between the germline ends. CDR3 in DNA: TGTGCCAGCAGCTTCCGGGACGTAGGTCAGCCCCAGCATTTT. Encoded protein: CASSFRDVGQPQHF.

This rearrangement joins TRBV7-2 to TRBJ2-6; D gene ambiguous. The germline gives CDR1 SGHTA, CDR2 FQGNSA. V shed 1 base and J shed 0 bases, with 7 bases lying between them. This CDR3 is 16 amino acids long. CDR3 DNA sequence: TGTGCCAGCAGCTTAGTTCCTTCCTCTGGGGCCAACGTCCTGACTTTC. Translation gives CASSLVPSSGANVLTF.

This chain uses TRBV19 with TRBJ2-5; 8 nucleotides align to TRBD2. CDR1 is LNHDA and CDR2 is SQIVND in the germline V gene (reference sequence). The CDR3 runs 13 residues. Trimming cost V 4 bases and J 3 bases; bases outside gene matches: 1. CDR3 bases: TGTGCCAGTAGTACGGGGGGGAAAGAGACCCAGTACTTC. Translation gives CASSTGGKETQYF.

The rearrangement joins TRBV24-1 to TRBJ2-2, with 10 bases matching TRBD1. Per the germline V gene, CDR1 is KGHDR and CDR2 is SFDVKD. The CDR3 contains 18 residues. With 3 bases clipped from V and 8 bases from J, the junction kept 14 bases outside the gene matches. The CDR3 region is CATSDPIRDRGLMGELFF. In DNA, the CDR3 is TGTGCCACCAGTGATCCCATCCGGGACAGGGGCCTTATGGGGGAGCTGTTTTTT.

The rearrangement links TRBV5-1 to TRBJ2-4; 10 nucleotides match TRBD1. The CDR3 has 18 residues. The V segment lost 0 bases and the J segment 0 bases; nucleotides outside the gene matches: 6. The germline gives CDR1 SGHRS, CDR2 YFSETQ. CDR3 bases: TGCGCCAGCAGCTTGGCCGGGGACAGGGGTCTAGCCAAAAACATTCAGTACTTC. It encodes CASSLAGDRGLAKNIQYF.

The rearrangement links TRBV4-3 to TRBJ2-3; no clear D. Trimming removed 2 bases at V and 5 bases at J, with 14 bases between. This CDR3 spans 15 amino acids. From germline, CDR1 is LGHNA and CDR2 YSLEER. As DNA, the CDR3 is TGCGCCAGCAGCCAACTTATAGATGGTAGAGATACGCAGTATTTT. This gives the protein CASSQLIDGRDTQYF.

Concerning this clonotype itself: One end of the junction does not line up with germline, which may come from a read error. The chain recombines TRBV20-1 with TRBJ1-5, with 9 bases identical to TRBD1. The CDR3 has 11 amino acids. Germline V lookup: CDR1 DFQATT, CDR2 SNEGSKA (reference sequence). Here the CDR3 reads CSARARDRVYF. Here the CDR3 DNA reads TGCAGTGCTAGGGCCCGGGACAGGGTTTATTTT.

The rearrangement joins TRBV20-1 to TRBJ1-2; 9 bases are shared with TRBD1. J lost 8 bases, V lost 5 bases, and 6 bases had no gene match. This CDR3 region has 12 residues. Germline values: CDR1 DFQATT, CDR2 SNEGSKA (reference sequence). CDR3 in amino acids: CSALQGANGYTF. The CDR3 nucleotides are TGCAGTGCTCTACAGGGGGCAAACGGCTACACCTTC.

This clonotype appeared a single time. The chain has TRBV20-1 and TRBJ2-4; 9 bases match TRBD1. Trimming cost V 2 bases and J 7 bases; bases outside gene matches: 9. The germline V gene encodes CDR1 DFQATT and CDR2 SNEGSKA (reference sequence). The CDR3 runs 15 residues. This CDR3 is CSARPRQGGGNIQYF. CDR3 sequence (DNA): TGCAGTGCTAGACCCCGACAGGGGGGAGGGAACATTCAGTACTTC.

This rearrangement joins TRBV28 to TRBJ2-7; D is uncertain. Germline V gene data show CDR1 as MDHEN and CDR2 as SYDVKM. The CDR3 is made up of 11 amino acids. Trimming took 4 bases from V and 12 from J, leaving 13 bases between them. The CDR3 region is CASSSRTGPYF. Written as DNA, the CDR3 is TGTGCCAGCAGTTCACGGACCGGGCCGTACTTC.

Only one count was recorded for this clonotype. J is TRBJ2-2 and V is TRBV4-1; 7 nucleotides align to TRBD2. Looked up from germline, CDR1 is MGHRA and CDR2 is YSYEKL. V lost 1 base, J lost 4 bases, and 3 bases stayed unmatched. CDR3 length: 15 amino acids. In DNA, the CDR3 is TGCGCCAGCAGCCAAGCGGGGGGTCCCACCGGGGAGCTGTTTTTT. Translating gives CASSQAGGPTGELFF.

The chain links TRBV28 to TRBJ2-7; D possibly corresponds to TRBD2 (6 bases). The CDR3 has 16 residues. V was clipped by 6 bases and J by 6 bases, with 24 bases between them. CDR1 and CDR2 (germline): MDHEN, SYDVKM. CDR3 sequence (DNA): TGTGCCAGCAGCCCCAGCGGTGGACTACAGGTTGGCGAGCAGTACTTC. It yields the protein CASSPSGGLQVGEQYF.

This CDR3 reads CASSPGQGPQFF. The CDR3 coding sequence is TGTGCCAGCAGTCCGGGGCAGGGTCCGCAGTTCTTC. The chain uses TRBV27 and TRBJ2-1; either TRBD1 or TRBD2 may supply D (5 bases each). The CDR3 covers 12 residues. The germline V and J ends were trimmed by 5 bases and 12 bases, with 14 bases remaining between them. Germline CDR1 reads MNHEY; CDR2 reads SMNVEV (reference sequence).